This TCR beta chain was retrieved from a study of shared clonotypes between healthy human individuals. Some clones are missing from TCRdb's copy, which holds only in-frame ones; the method was immunoSEQ multiplex PCR. The sample yields roughly 2.4 million clones, 90% to 96% seen once. Germline lookup yields CDR1 LNHDA and CDR2 SQIVND (reference sequence). Trimming took 5 bases from V and 5 from J, leaving 12 bases between them. The CDR3 totals 13 residues. This rearrangement joins TRBV19 to TRBJ1-2; D unresolved. Input material: naive CD4+ T cells sorted from blood. The subset is: CD45RA+ positively selected. This receptor was obtained from a young man in good health. The CDR3 region is CASSPPVLYGYTF. In nucleotides, the CDR3 is TGTGCCAGTAGTCCACCAGTCCTATATGGCTACACCTTC.